The 3 T cell receptor beta chains presented below share a single source sample, sequenced in a study of blood T cell repertoires in COVID-19. The method was immunoSEQ multiplex PCR; TCRdb's version includes in-frame clones alone and lacks a portion of them. The data show about 270,000 clones, with over 75% seen just once and 2% to 3% held by the top ten. Sequenced input: PBMCs or T cells enriched from blood (not recorded which). These receptors all stem from a woman between 18 and 29 years old who had recovered from COVID-19.

This chain connects TRBV6-5 to TRBJ1-1; 10 bases fit TRBD1. This CDR3 is 15 amino acids long. V dropped 6 bases and J dropped 5; count of bases not matched to a gene: 9. Looked up from germline, CDR1 is MNHEY and CDR2 is SVGAGI. The CDR3 loop is CASSRQGARGTEAFF. DNA of the CDR3: TGTGCCAGCAGCAGACAGGGGGCGCGGGGGACTGAAGCTTTCTTT.

The chain combines TRBV3-1 (or the pseudogene TRBV3-2) with TRBJ1-1; 7 nucleotides line up with TRBD1. This CDR3 spans 15 amino acids. Germline assignment: CDR1 LGHDT and CDR2 YNNKEL (reference sequence). V shed 1 base and J 1 base; nucleotides not matched to a gene: 3. The CDR3 region is CASSQGQGGNTEAFF. In DNA form, the CDR3 reads TGTGCCAGCAGCCAAGGACAGGGAGGGAACACTGAAGCTTTCTTT.

The V gene is TRBV3-1 (or the pseudogene TRBV3-2), the J gene TRBJ2-1; 9 bases match TRBD1. The CDR3 runs 12 residues. The germline gives CDR1 LGHDT, CDR2 YNNKEL (reference sequence). V lost 3 bases and J lost 13; bases outside the gene matches: 4. CDR3 bases: TGTGCCAGCAGCCAGGGGACAGGGACTCAGTTCTTC. Protein product: CASSQGTGTQFF.